The next 18 T cell receptor beta chains were all read from a single sample in a study of identical twins. MiXCR was run by TCRdb on the 5' RACE reads, yielding one entry per CDR3 protein. Of approximately 530,000 distinct CDR3 sequences in the sample, under 25% were seen once. These same data were also listed under a study on yellow fever vaccine responses in identical twins.

The sequenced material came from CD4+ T cells sorted from blood. Every receptor here comes from a woman under 30 in good health.

There are a few counts of this clonotype. The gene calls are TRBV6-5 and TRBJ2-7, with unresolved D. Germline loops: CDR1 MNHEY, CDR2 SVGAGI. Trimming cost V 4 bases and J 1 base, with 8 bases left between them. CDR3 length equals 13 residues. The CDR3 DNA follows: TGTGCCAGCAGTTTCGCCCGGTCCTACGAGCAGTACTTC. Translating it yields CASSFARSYEQYF.

This clonotype has a handful of counts. V is TRBV4-1 and J is TRBJ2-1; the D call may be TRBD1 or TRBD2 (6 bases each). Trimming pared 7 bases from V and 5 bases from J, leaving 15 bases between. Germline V gene sequence: CDR1 MGHRA, CDR2 YSYEKL. The length of the CDR3 is 14 residues. CDR3 nucleotides: TGCGCCAGCACAACTACAGGGAGGAACAATGAGCAGTTCTTC. Protein product: CASTTTGRNNEQFF.

This clonotype occurred a few times. The V call is TRBV7-2, the J call TRBJ2-5, with 7 bases matching TRBD2. CDR3 length: 16 amino acids. Germline values: CDR1 SGHTA, CDR2 FQGNSA. V gave up 0 bases and J gave up 2 bases; unmatched junction bases: 6. CDR3 sequence (DNA): TGTGCCAGCAGCTTAGCGATGGGGGGGGGACAAGAGACCCAGTACTTC. Protein product: CASSLAMGGGQETQYF. The variable domain in full, completed from reference TRBV7-2 and TRBJ2-5, reads GAGVSQSPSNKVTEKGKDVELRCDPISGHTALYWYRQSLGQGLEFLIYFQGNSAPDKSGLPSDRFSAERTGGSVSTLTIQRTQQEDSAVYLCASSLAMGGGQETQYFGPGTRLLVL.

This chain joins TRBV6-6 and TRBJ2-1, with D possibly TRBD2 on 5 matching bases. V was clipped by 6 bases and J by 9 bases, with 12 bases between them. The CDR3 runs 12 residues. The V gene's germline CDR1 is MNHNY and CDR2 SVGAGI (reference sequence). CDR3 protein: CASSKLRGEQFF. Here the CDR3 DNA reads TGTGCCAGCAGCAAACTCCGGGGTGAGCAGTTCTTC.

CDR3 bases: TGTGCCACCAGTGATTTAACGGGTCCGTCCACAGATACGCAGTATTTT. Protein: CATSDLTGPSTDTQYF. The chain couples TRBV24-1 to TRBJ2-3; D remains ambiguous. The CDR3 consists of 16 residues. CDR1 and CDR2 from the germline V gene are KGHDR and SFDVKD. V was trimmed by 1 base and J by 2 bases, leaving 12 bases between them.

The J gene is TRBJ1-2, the V gene TRBV20-1; TRBD1 is a possible D gene (5 bases). This CDR3 has 13 amino acids. V was trimmed by 1 base and J by 4 bases, leaving 10 bases between them. The germline gives CDR1 DFQATT, CDR2 SNEGSKA (reference sequence). CDR3 loop: CSARVTGSYGYTF. The CDR3 nucleotides read TGCAGTGCTAGAGTTACAGGCTCCTATGGCTACACCTTC.

V and J are TRBV24-1 and TRBJ2-1; maybe TRBD1 (5 bases). This CDR3 has 15 residues. Per the germline V gene, CDR1 is KGHDR and CDR2 is SFDVKD. Trimming removed 2 bases at V and 5 bases at J, with 12 bases between. CDR3 amino acids: CATSDYGAGNNEQFF. CDR3 DNA: TGTGCCACCAGTGATTATGGGGCAGGGAACAATGAGCAGTTCTTC.

The CDR3: CASSLTSSSTQYF. The CDR3 DNA is TGTGCCAGCAGCCTGACTAGCTCCTCTACCCAGTACTTC. The chain carries TRBV14 and TRBJ2-5, with 7 bases lining up with TRBD2. CDR3 length: 13 residues. V lost 4 bases to trimming and J lost 8 bases; unmatched junction nucleotides: 7. Germline V gives CDR1 SGHDN, CDR2 FVKESK.

In its sample, this clonotype was seen a few times. V gene TRBV12-3 or TRBV12-4 combines with J gene TRBJ1-2; D is ambiguous. V lost 5 bases and J 2 bases, leaving 9 bases between the germline ends. The CDR3 length is 13 residues. DNA of the CDR3: TGTGCCAGCAGTCCTTTGACCAACTATGGCTACACCTTC. Translated: CASSPLTNYGYTF.

This clonotype was seen just once. The rearrangement joins TRBV6-1 to TRBJ1-2; possible D gene TRBD1, 5 bases. Per germline, CDR1 MNHNS and CDR2 SASEGT. The V end was cut by 7 bases, the J end by 1 base, with 13 bases between. The CDR3 covers 14 residues. Here the CDR3 reads CASNSGGSNYGYTF. The CDR3 nucleotides are TGTGCCAGCAACTCGGGGGGAAGTAACTATGGCTACACCTTC.

In this sample, this clonotype turned up a few times. V and J are TRBV29-1 and TRBJ2-5; either TRBD1 or TRBD2 may supply D (5 bases each). V was cut by 6 bases and J by 4 bases, with 12 bases left in between. CDR1 and CDR2 (germline): SQVTM, ANQGSEA. The CDR3 sequence is 12 residues long. CDR3 amino acids: CSVSRDGETQYF. The CDR3 DNA reads as TGCAGCGTCTCCCGGGACGGAGAGACCCAGTACTTC.

This clonotype was found a few times. V and J are TRBV5-1 and TRBJ2-1; unclear D gene. V was trimmed by 4 bases and J by 1 base, leaving 12 bases between them. The CDR3 has 15 residues. Germline V gene lookup returns CDR1 SGHRS and CDR2 YFSETQ. CDR3 bases: TGCGCCAGCAGCCCTGTACAAAATTCCTACAATGAGCAGTTCTTC. Translation gives CASSPVQNSYNEQFF.

The J gene is TRBJ2-1, the V gene TRBV11-2; D is possibly TRBD1 or TRBD2 (6 bases each). Trimming removed 3 bases at V and 4 bases at J, with 13 bases between. From germline, CDR1 is SGHAT and CDR2 FQNNGV. The CDR3 contains 15 residues. In nucleotides, the CDR3 is TGTGCCAGCAGCTTGGGCTGGGGGGCTTACAATGAGCAGTTCTTC. Amino acid sequence: CASSLGWGAYNEQFF.

In this sample, this clonotype turned up a few times. The chain carries TRBV12-3 or TRBV12-4 and TRBJ2-5, with 7 bases fitting TRBD1. V lost 0 bases to trimming and J lost 5 bases; unmatched junction nucleotides: 3. The CDR3 totals 14 residues. This CDR3 is CASSLAQGVETQYF. For the CDR3, the DNA is TGTGCCAGCAGTTTAGCGCAGGGGGTGGAGACCCAGTACTTC.

The rearrangement joins TRBV11-2 to TRBJ1-1; D gene ambiguous. The CDR3 loop spans 12 amino acids. V was pared by 4 bases and J by 4 bases, with 7 bases between. The V gene's germline CDR1 is SGHAT and CDR2 FQNNGV. For the CDR3, the DNA is TGTGCCAGCAGCTCCTTGGTCACTGAAGCTTTCTTT. It yields the protein CASSSLVTEAFF.

CDR3 DNA: TGTGCCAGCAGCGCCGGGGAGGGCTCCACTGGGGGCTACACCTTC. This encodes CASSAGEGSTGGYTF. This sequence joins TRBV9 and TRBJ1-2; D is ambiguous. Germline assignment: CDR1 SGDLS and CDR2 YYNGEE. Trimming removed 3 bases at V and 8 bases at J, with 20 bases between. The CDR3 loop spans 15 amino acids. Full variable domain (rest looked up from reference TRBV9 and TRBJ1-2): DSGVTQTPKHLITATGQRVTLRCSPRSGDLSVYWYQQSLDQGLQFLIQYYNGEERAKGNILERFSAQQFPDLHSELNLSSLELGDSALYFCASSAGEGSTGGYTFGSGTRLTVV.

This clonotype was detected only a few times. V gene TRBV5-1 combines with J gene TRBJ2-6; maybe TRBD2 (6 bases). Trimming left V 4 bases short and J 3 bases short, with 14 bases between. The V gene's germline CDR1 is SGHRS and CDR2 YFSETQ. The CDR3 spans 16 residues. This chain's CDR3 is CASSPGGAVGANVLTF. Written as DNA, the CDR3 is TGCGCCAGCAGCCCCGGGGGTGCGGTTGGGGCCAACGTCCTGACTTTC.

CDR3 in amino acids: CASSGSRPHNEQFF. CDR3 DNA: TGTGCCAGTAGTGGGTCCCGCCCCCACAATGAGCAGTTCTTC. The V and J genes are TRBV19 and TRBJ2-1; D not certain. Germline assignment: CDR1 LNHDA and CDR2 SQIVND (reference sequence). Trimming left V 5 bases short and J 5 bases short, with 13 bases between. The CDR3 runs to 14 residues.